This entry describes one T cell receptor (beta chain). This entry belongs to a study of blood T cell repertoires in COVID-19. Study summary: Spain, Italy and the United States supplied samples that represented acute and convalescent COVID-19.

Germline V gene data show CDR1 as SGHRS and CDR2 as YFSETQ. V was cut by 2 bases and J by 8 bases, with 17 bases left in between. There are 16 residues in the CDR3. Generated by immunoSEQ multiplex PCR, the TCRdb table keeps only in-frame clones and is missing some. The sample holds roughly 92,000 clones, 80% to 90% seen once. The rearrangement joins TRBV5-1 to TRBJ1-6; D is perhaps TRBD1 (5 bases). The TCR was taken from a woman of 80 years or more with acute or convalescent COVID-19. The sequenced material came from peripheral blood. CDR3 region: CASSFSGTLRDSPLHF. CDR3 sequence (DNA): TGCGCCAGCAGCTTCAGCGGGACTCTTCGGGATTCACCCCTCCACTTT.